This T cell receptor beta chain was obtained from a study of identical twins. The CDR3 is 15 amino acids. V shed 5 bases and J 6 bases; nucleotides not matched to a gene: 7. Study-level points and caveats: Models, which agreed with sharing between unrelated individuals, nonetheless underestimated the out-of-frame TCR alpha sharing seen in monozygotic twins. The study drew conclusions from cross-sectional statistical analysis, not from following the same donors.

TCRdb reprocessed the 5' RACE reads via MiXCR and lists one record per CDR3 protein. This sample carries around 1.7 million distinct CDR3 sequences, around a third of them seen once, and the ten largest clones take more than 0.25%. As for this clonotype: Its antigen remains unknown.

The clonotype comes from a newborn girl in good health. This chain joins TRBV12-3 or TRBV12-4 and TRBJ2-3; 11 bases match TRBD2. The sequenced sample was cord blood. The CDR3, as DNA: TGTGCCAGCAGTGCCAGACTAGCGGGGCCGGATACGCAGTATTTT. Translation: CASSARLAGPDTQYF.